This T cell receptor (beta chain) was identified in a study of T cell responses to AZD1222 COVID-19 vaccine. Overall study: Pooling was applied to second doses at about 4 or about 12 weeks. Study results and limitations: CD4 TCRs associated with vaccination spanned spike, dominating at 160-218 and 743-854. Repertoire sampling occurred only after the peak T cell response. The donor cohort was predominantly white British with a female majority, and clonal diversity may have been underestimated.

This clone showed up just a few times. What it binds is not known. The data were produced by immunoSEQ multiplex PCR, yet TCRdb's version contains in-frame clones alone and is incomplete. The sample consists of approximately 120,000 clones, roughly nine tenths of them appearing once. V was pared by 8 bases and J by 7 bases, with 21 bases between. Per the germline V gene, CDR1 is SNHLY and CDR2 is FYNNEI. This CDR3 has 15 amino acids. Sequencing used peripheral blood, obtained on day 0 of AZD1222 vaccination. The rearrangement joins TRBV2 to TRBJ1-5, with a weak D call TRBD1 (5 bases). This TCR was recovered from an adult in good health. CDR3 bases: TGTGCCAGCCGCTTTGGCGTGGGGGAAGGGCAGCCCCAGCATTTT. The encoded protein is CASRFGVGEGQPQHF.